A single sample is the source of the 13 T cell receptor beta chains below, sequenced in a study of blood T cell repertoires in COVID-19. Sequencing used immunoSEQ multiplex PCR; TCRdb keeps in-frame clones, though not all of them. This table holds just over 300,000 clones, 86% found once. The sample comprised PBMCs or T cells enriched from blood (not recorded which). The source is a man younger than 40 who had recovered from COVID-19.

The rearrangement joins TRBV27 to TRBJ2-3, with 8 bases lining up with TRBD2. CDR3 length equals 14 residues. Germline loops: CDR1 MNHEY, CDR2 SMNVEV (reference sequence). Trimming at V came to 9 bases and at J to 2 bases, leaving 7 bases not matched to a gene. The CDR3 reads CASRGGPYTDTQYF. CDR3 in DNA: TGTGCCAGTCGCGGGGGGCCGTACACAGATACGCAGTATTTT.

The chain has TRBV6-5 and TRBJ1-1; 10 bases fit TRBD1. The junction had 5 bases not matched to a gene; V was cut back by 2 bases and J by 8 bases. The CDR3 spans 14 residues. The germline V gene has CDR1 MNHEY and CDR2 SVGAGI. CDR3 sequence reads: CASSYLTGGDEAFF. Written as DNA, the CDR3 is TGTGCCAGCAGTTACCTGACAGGGGGCGACGAAGCTTTCTTT.

This chain uses TRBV28 with TRBJ1-1, with a tentative D call TRBD1 (5 bases). CDR3 length: 13 residues. Germline CDR1 and CDR2: MDHEN and SYDVKM. With 3 bases removed from V and 7 bases from J, the gap between germline ends came to 12 bases. The CDR3 DNA follows: TGTGCCAGCAGTTTTACAGGAAATGGTGAAGCTTTCTTT. This codes for CASSFTGNGEAFF.

This chain uses TRBV7-9 with TRBJ1-2; 9 bases are a match to TRBD1. The CDR3 loop spans 13 amino acids. In germline, CDR1 is SEHNR, CDR2 FQNEAQ (reference sequence). With 5 bases clipped from V and 8 bases from J, the junction kept 6 bases outside the gene matches. Here the CDR3 DNA reads TGTGCCAGCAGCGCCGGGACAGGGAGAGGCTACACCTTC. Residues: CASSAGTGRGYTF.

J is TRBJ1-6 and V is TRBV7-9; 7 positions match TRBD1. J gave up 8 bases and V 2 bases, and 6 bases lay outside the gene matches. Germline V gene lookup returns CDR1 SEHNR and CDR2 FQNEAQ (reference sequence). This CDR3 is 15 amino acids long. The CDR3, as DNA: TGTGCCAGCAGCTTATCGAACAGGGGTTATTCACCCCTCCACTTT. This sequence encodes CASSLSNRGYSPLHF.

V and J are TRBV4-1 and TRBJ2-7; TRBD2 is a possible D gene (5 bases). Germline lookup yields CDR1 MGHRA and CDR2 YSYEKL. V dropped 1 base and J dropped 2 bases, with 12 bases sitting between them. The CDR3 totals 15 residues. CDR3 in DNA: TGCGCCAGCAGCCAAGTGGTTCAGCGGACCTACGAGCAGTACTTC. It codes for CASSQVVQRTYEQYF.

This clone was seen only once. The sample contains more than one DNA sequence encoding this CDR3. The genes are TRBV19 and TRBJ1-5; a weak D match, TRBD1 (6 bases). The V and J ends lost 8 bases and 2 bases respectively, with 13 bases between them. The CDR3 loop spans 14 amino acids. From germline, CDR1 is LNHDA and CDR2 SQIVND (reference sequence). The chain's CDR3 is CASSGTPGNQPQHF. CDR3 in DNA: TGTGCCAGTTCCGGGACACCGGGCAATCAGCCCCAGCATTTT.

This sequence joins TRBV11-3 and TRBJ1-1; D uncertain. The CDR3 sequence is 15 residues long. Germline CDR1 SGHNT, CDR2 YENEEA. V lost 5 bases to trimming and J lost 2 bases, with 15 bases between them. The CDR3 DNA reads TGTGCCAGCAGCCCACACACGGGGATAAACACTGAAGCTTTCTTT. Its translation: CASSPHTGINTEAFF.

The rearrangement links TRBV27 to TRBJ2-5; the D gene is possibly TRBD1 (5 bases). CDR1 is MNHEY, CDR2 SMNVEV, per germline (reference sequence). This CDR3 has 15 residues. Trimming left V 4 bases short and J 5 bases short, with 17 bases between. CDR3 loop: CASSWTYQGRETQYF. The CDR3 bases are TGTGCCAGCAGTTGGACGTATCAGGGCCGGGAGACCCAGTACTTC.

V usage is TRBV18 and J usage is TRBJ2-2; TRBD1 matches 7 bases. This CDR3 region has 17 residues. V was clipped by 2 bases and J by 1 base; unmatched bases: 7. The germline gives CDR1 KGHSH, CDR2 LQKENI. DNA for the CDR3: TGTGCCAGCTCACCAAAATCTAACAGGGGGAACACCGGGGAGCTGTTTTTT. Its translation: CASSPKSNRGNTGELFF.

This sequence joins TRBV27 and TRBJ1-5; 7 bases are shared with TRBD1. Germline CDR1 reads MNHEY; CDR2 reads SMNVEV (reference sequence). V was pared by 7 bases and J by 0 bases, with 9 bases of the junction left unmatched. The CDR3 is 16 amino acids. The CDR3 sequence is CASKGAGGYSNQPQHF. Here the CDR3 DNA reads TGTGCCAGCAAGGGGGCGGGGGGATATAGCAATCAGCCCCAGCATTTT.

The chain joins TRBV5-1 to TRBJ2-6; 7 nucleotides agree with TRBD1. V dropped 3 bases and J dropped 0; count of bases not matched to a gene: 12. CDR1 is SGHRS and CDR2 is YFSETQ in the germline V gene. The CDR3 is made up of 19 amino acids. CDR3 in DNA: TGCGCCAGCAGCTCGCGGCAGGGACAGATCGACTCTGGGGCCAACGTCCTGACTTTC. Translated: CASSSRQGQIDSGANVLTF.

The chain employs TRBV2 and TRBJ1-5; a weak D match, TRBD1 (6 bases). V was pared by 8 bases and J by 0 bases, with 11 bases between. Per germline, CDR1 SNHLY and CDR2 FYNNEI. The CDR3 runs 14 residues. CDR3 protein: CASAGTNSNQPQHF. The CDR3, as DNA: TGTGCCAGCGCCGGGACAAATAGCAATCAGCCCCAGCATTTT.